Listed below are T cell receptor beta chains from one sample, sequenced in a study of blood T cell repertoires in COVID-19. Libraries were prepared by immunoSEQ multiplex PCR; TCRdb keeps only in-frame clonotypes and omits some of them. The sample shows 250,000 or so clones, 80% to 85% of them seen only once. Sequencing used peripheral blood. The receptor source for this set is a woman aged 40 to 50 who had recovered from COVID-19. CDR3s include the opening cysteine and the closing phenylalanine or tryptophan. A D gene is named only where the DNA matches it firmly. Clone size is given for some rows only: seen once, a few or many times, or a class if the clone is expanded.

v_gene	j_gene	d_gene	abundance	CDR3aa	CDR3nt
TRBV5-6	TRBJ1-4	TRBD1	.	CASSSAGGSNEKLFF	TGTGCCAGCAGCTCCGCAGGGGGGAGTAATGAAAAACTGTTTTTT
TRBV3-1/TRBV3-2	TRBJ1-4	.	.	CASSQGDTTNEKLFF	TGTGCCAGCAGCCAAGGGGACACAACTAATGAAAAACTGTTTTTT
TRBV15	TRBJ2-3	TRBD2	.	CATSRGLAGGPSTDTQYF	TGTGCCACCAGCCGGGGACTAGCGGGGGGCCCTAGCACAGATACGCAGTATTTT
TRBV6-5	TRBJ1-2	.	.	CASRVHRDGYTF	TGTGCCAGCAGGGTACACAGGGATGGCTACACCTTC
TRBV6-5	TRBJ1-4	.	.	CASSNRRTAEKLFF	TGTGCCAGCAGTAACCGCCGTACTGCTGAAAAACTGTTTTTT
TRBV24-1	TRBJ1-4	.	.	CATSERGEKLFF	TGTGCCACCAGTGAGCGGGGAGAAAAACTGTTTTTT
TRBV4-2	TRBJ2-1	TRBD2	.	CASSQVLASGVSNEQFF	TGTGCCAGCAGCCAAGTCCTGGCTAGCGGCGTTTCAAATGAGCAGTTCTTC
TRBV29-1	TRBJ2-1	.	.	CSVEGRDFSYNEQFF	TGCAGCGTTGAAGGGAGGGACTTTTCCTACAATGAGCAGTTCTTC
TRBV29-1	TRBJ2-5	TRBD1	.	CSVLQGAGETQYF	TGCAGCGTCTTACAGGGGGCTGGGGAGACCCAGTACTTC
TRBV28	TRBJ2-1	TRBD1	.	CASSYRGTGTYNEQFF	TGTGCCAGCAGCTATCGGGGGACAGGGACCTACAATGAGCAGTTCTTC
TRBV24-1	TRBJ1-2	TRBD1	.	CATSDGTGAGYTF	TGTGCCACCAGTGATGGGACAGGGGCGGGCTACACCTTC
TRBV25-1	TRBJ1-5	.	.	CASSQGSNQPQHF	TGTGCCAGCAGTCAGGGTAGCAATCAGCCCCAGCATTTT
TRBV30	TRBJ1-4	.	.	CAWTPNEKLFF	TGTGCCTGGACCCCGAATGAAAAACTGTTTTTT
TRBV12-3/TRBV12-4	TRBJ1-4	TRBD1	.	CASSFRGREKLFF	TGTGCCAGCAGTTTCAGGGGGCGGGAAAAACTGTTTTTT
TRBV28	TRBJ2-3	.	.	CASSPSGSTDTQYF	TGTGCCAGCAGCCCCTCGGGAAGCACAGATACGCAGTATTTT
TRBV5-4	TRBJ1-5	.	.	CASSFGGATGQPQHF	TGTGCCAGCAGCTTTGGGGGGGCCACTGGGCAGCCCCAGCATTTT
TRBV11-2	TRBJ2-2	TRBD2	.	CASSIWTSGGHTVPGELFF	TGTGCCAGCAGCATATGGACTAGCGGGGGCCACACGGTCCCCGGGGAGCTGTTTTTT
TRBV25-1	TRBJ2-2	.	.	CASSGQGAGELFF	TGTGCCAGCAGTGGCCAAGGGGCCGGGGAGCTGTTTTTT
TRBV4-1	TRBJ1-1	.	.	CASSQDLQYHYLLNTEAFF	TGCGCCAGCAGCCAAGATCTCCAGTACCACTACCTATTGAACACTGAAGCTTTCTTT
TRBV5-1	TRBJ1-2	.	.	CASSLTTANYGYTF	TGCGCCAGCAGCTTGACGACAGCGAACTATGGCTACACCTTC
TRBV11-2	TRBJ1-5	.	.	CASSLGALNQPQHF	TGTGCCAGCAGCTTAGGGGCCCTGAATCAGCCCCAGCATTTT
TRBV28	TRBJ1-2	TRBD1	.	CASRSLSGQGFLRYGYTF	TGTGCCAGCAGGAGCCTTTCGGGACAGGGCTTTTTAAGATATGGCTACACCTTC
TRBV27	TRBJ2-7	.	.	CASTLYEQYF	TGTGCCAGCACCCTCTACGAGCAGTACTTC
TRBV28	TRBJ1-2	.	.	CASTSDGAFYGYTF	TGTGCCAGCACATCAGACGGAGCATTCTATGGCTACACCTTC
TRBV3-1/TRBV3-2	TRBJ2-7	TRBD1	once	CASSQPTGAYEQYF	TGTGCCAGCAGCCAACCGACAGGGGCCTACGAGCAGTACTTC
TRBV6-4	TRBJ2-6	.	.	CASSLTGLSGANVLTF	TGTGCCAGCAGTCTGACAGGCCTCTCTGGGGCCAACGTCCTGACTTTC
TRBV5-1	TRBJ2-3	.	.	CASSPRPSQDTQYF	TGCGCCAGCAGCCCCCGTCCCTCTCAGGATACGCAGTATTTT
TRBV28	TRBJ1-5	TRBD1	.	CASSLRGQALGPQHF	TGTGCCAGCAGTTTAAGAGGACAGGCCTTGGGGCCCCAGCATTTT
TRBV28	TRBJ2-7	.	.	CASRLPGFYEQYF	TGTGCCAGCCGCTTACCGGGATTCTACGAGCAGTACTTC
TRBV13	TRBJ2-1	TRBD1	.	CASSFLSGQGKNEQFF	TGTGCCAGCAGCTTTCTCTCCGGACAGGGCAAAAATGAGCAGTTCTTC
TRBV18	TRBJ2-5	TRBD2	.	CASSPPASGGIKETQYF	TGTGCCAGCTCACCACCAGCTAGCGGGGGGATAAAAGAGACCCAGTACTTC
TRBV27	TRBJ1-4	TRBD1	.	CASSTETGGYEKLFF	TGTGCCAGCAGTACTGAGACAGGGGGCTATGAAAAACTGTTTTTT
TRBV6-5	TRBJ2-1	TRBD2	.	CASVGQGGGEQFF	TGTGCCAGCGTCGGCCAGGGCGGGGGTGAGCAGTTCTTC
TRBV24-1	TRBJ2-5	TRBD1	.	CATSGETGQEETQYF	TGTGCCACCAGTGGCGAGACGGGACAGGAAGAGACCCAGTACTTC
TRBV14	TRBJ1-4	.	.	CASSQEAIGEGNGKLFF	TGTGCCAGCAGCCAAGAAGCTATCGGGGAGGGAAATGGAAAACTGTTTTTT
TRBV12-3/TRBV12-4	TRBJ1-1	TRBD1	.	CASSLQGVEAFF	TGTGCCAGCAGTTTACAGGGGGTTGAAGCTTTCTTT
TRBV2	TRBJ1-1	.	.	CASRQRNTEAFF	TGTGCCAGCAGACAGAGGAACACTGAAGCTTTCTTT
TRBV6-6	TRBJ1-4	.	.	CASSYPQRNEKLFF	TGTGCCAGCAGTTACCCGCAGCGGAATGAAAAACTGTTTTTT
TRBV5-1	TRBJ1-4	.	.	CASSPQANGEKLFF	TGCGCCAGCAGCCCCCAGGCTAACGGAGAAAAACTGTTTTTT
TRBV5-4	TRBJ1-2	.	.	CASSLEQGFRMASPTF	TGTGCCAGCAGCTTGGAACAGGGTTTCAGGATGGCTAGCCCGACCTTC
TRBV24-1	TRBJ2-2	.	few	CATRGGRGTGELFF	TGTGCCACCAGGGGTGGCAGGGGTACCGGGGAGCTGTTTTTT
TRBV27	TRBJ2-7	TRBD1	.	CASSFLPGTGGNYEQYF	TGTGCCAGCAGTTTCCTACCCGGGACAGGGGGTAACTACGAGCAGTACTTC
TRBV30	TRBJ1-5	TRBD1	few	CAWSVTGGQPQHF	TGTGCCTGGAGTGTGACAGGGGGTCAGCCCCAGCATTTT
TRBV5-4	TRBJ1-1	.	.	CASSLGLRQNTEAFF	TGTGCCAGCAGCTTGGGCCTCAGGCAGAACACTGAAGCTTTCTTT
TRBV29-1	TRBJ2-3	TRBD2	.	CSVDGGGTDTQYF	TGCAGCGTTGACGGGGGGGGAACAGATACGCAGTATTTT
TRBV5-1	TRBJ2-5	.	once	CASSTDDGGETQYF	TGCGCCAGCAGCACAGACGACGGAGGGGAGACCCAGTACTTC
TRBV9	TRBJ1-1	.	.	CASSVDRNTEAFF	TGTGCCAGCAGCGTAGATAGGAACACTGAAGCTTTCTTT
TRBV4-1	TRBJ2-2	.	.	CASSPTAARGGAAGELFF	TGCGCCAGCAGCCCGACTGCCGCTAGGGGGGGGGCGGCCGGGGAGCTGTTTTTT
TRBV18	TRBJ1-1	.	.	CASSPVVAGDTEAFF	TGTGCCAGCTCACCAGTCGTGGCAGGGGACACTGAAGCTTTCTTT
TRBV4-2	TRBJ1-6	.	few	CASSQVTGRNNSPLHF	TGTGCCAGCAGCCAAGTTACAGGACGTAATAATTCACCCCTCCACTTT
TRBV18	TRBJ2-7	.	.	CASSPAGDEQYF	TGTGCCAGCTCCCCAGCTGGAGACGAGCAGTACTTC